The 17 T cell receptor beta chains in this list originate from one sample, sequenced in a study of T cell repertoires in cytomegalovirus infection. These receptors lack a known antigen. TCRdb re-called the reads through MiXCR, storing one row per CDR3 protein. The table has about 60,000 distinct CDR3 sequences, roughly 34% seen once. Sequencing used PBMCs, sequenced either directly or after in vitro stimulation (not recorded which). Receptor source: a human donor in good health (CMV status not recorded). Some clones in this sample may be carry-over from other donors' samples.

On this clonotype itself: The CDR3 end shows no conserved phenylalanine or tryptophan, and so a read error is likely. V and J are TRBV20-1 and TRBJ1-1; D uncertain. The CDR3 sequence is 11 residues long. CDR1 DFQATT and CDR2 SNEGSKA come from the germline V gene (reference sequence). The CDR3 region has the DNA TGCAGACAAGGTCGAGACACTGAAGCTTTCTCT. This encodes CRQGRDTEAFS.

This clonotype occurred a few times. This chain uses TRBV9 with TRBJ2-4; the D gene is possibly TRBD2 (6 bases). Germline V gene data show CDR1 as SGDLS and CDR2 as YYNGEE. This CDR3 has 14 amino acids. Deletions cut 0 bases from V and 8 bases from J, with 12 bases between. CDR3 sequence: CASSVGLGEDIQYF. The CDR3 coding sequence is TGTGCCAGCAGCGTAGGGCTGGGGGAGGACATTCAGTACTTC.

CDR3 bases: TGTGCCAGCAGCCGGACCTTCGGGCCCCGTGAAAAACTGTTTTTT. This gives the protein CASSRTFGPREKLFF. The chain combines TRBV7-9 with TRBJ1-4; D is unresolved. Germline V gene data show CDR1 as SEHNR and CDR2 as FQNEAQ (reference sequence). The CDR3 covers 15 residues. Trimming took 5 bases from V and 7 from J, leaving 17 bases between them.

This chain connects TRBV4-1 to TRBJ1-1; possibly TRBD1 for D (6 bases). The CDR3 has 15 residues. The V end was cut by 4 bases, the J end by 1 base, with 13 bases between. Germline V gene sequence: CDR1 MGHRA, CDR2 YSYEKL. The CDR3 sequence: CASSPGGVGNTEAFF. In DNA, the CDR3 is TGCGCCAGCAGCCCGGGGGGCGTGGGGAACACTGAAGCTTTCTTT.

The chain uses TRBV7-4 and TRBJ1-1; D not certain. V was trimmed by 1 base and J by 3 bases, leaving 15 bases between them. Germline V gene data show CDR1 as SGHVT and CDR2 as SQSDAQ. The CDR3 is 16 amino acids. This CDR3 is CASSLVREAGDTEAFF. The CDR3 nucleotides read TGTGCCAGCAGCTTAGTCCGGGAGGCGGGAGACACTGAAGCTTTCTTT.

This clonotype was counted between two and nine times. V usage is TRBV6-1 and J usage is TRBJ1-4; 11 nucleotides line up with TRBD1. V was pared by 6 bases and J by 5 bases, with 8 bases of the junction left unmatched. From germline, CDR1 is MNHNS and CDR2 SASEGT. The CDR3 runs 16 residues. The CDR3 DNA follows: TGTGCCAGCAGACCCCGCCGGGACAGGGGGAATGAAAAACTGTTTTTT. This sequence encodes CASRPRRDRGNEKLFF.

The rearrangement joins TRBV28 to TRBJ2-7; TRBD1 might be the D (5 bases). Trimming removed 3 bases at V and 5 bases at J, with 11 bases between. This CDR3 is 13 amino acids long. Germline assignment: CDR1 MDHEN and CDR2 SYDVKM. Here the CDR3 reads CASSLQGPHEQYF. DNA for the CDR3: TGTGCCAGCAGTTTGCAGGGTCCCCACGAGCAGTACTTC.

The rearrangement links TRBV7-4 to TRBJ2-5; D remains unclear. CDR1 SGHVT and CDR2 SQSDAQ come from the germline V gene. The CDR3 runs to 12 residues. V dropped 3 bases and J dropped 4 bases, with 6 bases sitting between them. CDR3 sequence: CASSFWGETQYF. CDR3 DNA sequence: TGTGCCAGCAGCTTTTGGGGAGAGACCCAGTACTTC.

The chain recombines TRBV20-1 with TRBJ1-6; D is uncertain. V was trimmed by 6 bases and J by 7 bases, leaving 13 bases between them. The CDR3 has 13 amino acids. Germline CDR1 DFQATT, CDR2 SNEGSKA (reference sequence). CDR3 DNA: TGCAGTGCAGCCATGGGTACGAATTCACCCCTCCACTTT. This gives the protein CSAAMGTNSPLHF.

The rearrangement uses TRBV5-6 and TRBJ1-6; no definite D call. CDR3 length: 13 amino acids. From germline, CDR1 is SGHDT and CDR2 YYEEEE. Trimming stripped 0 bases from V and 8 bases from J, with 6 bases between. Here the CDR3 DNA reads TGTGCCAGCAGCTTGGCCGGGTATTCACCCCTCCACTTT. It codes for CASSLAGYSPLHF.

The chain is built from TRBV18 and TRBJ2-6, with TRBD2 matching over 7 bases. CDR1 and CDR2 from the germline V gene are KGHSH and LQKENI. V dropped 3 bases and J dropped 0; count of bases not matched to a gene: 8. The CDR3 runs to 18 residues. CDR3 sequence: CASSPPGTTASGANVLTF. The CDR3 DNA follows: TGTGCCAGCTCACCTCCCGGGACTACCGCCTCTGGGGCCAACGTCCTGACTTTC.

This clonotype was counted at least ten times. The chain combines TRBV7-2 with TRBJ1-1; D is unresolved. The germline gives CDR1 SGHTA, CDR2 FQGNSA. V was clipped by 6 bases and J by 1 base, with 9 bases between them. The CDR3 length is 13 residues. CDR3 residues: CASSLRQNTEAFF. The CDR3 bases are TGTGCCAGCAGTTTAAGACAGAACACTGAAGCTTTCTTT.

The CDR3 reads CASSPPDRKRDLEAFF. The CDR3 DNA is TGTGCCAGCAGCCCTCCGGACAGGAAAAGGGACTTGGAAGCTTTCTTT. The rearrangement uses TRBV27 and TRBJ1-1; 7 bases match TRBD1. CDR3 length equals 16 residues. Trimming removed 6 bases from V and 8 bases from J; junction bases left unmatched: 18. Germline V gene sequence: CDR1 MNHEY, CDR2 SMNVEV (reference sequence).

The V call is TRBV20-1, the J call TRBJ1-5; TRBD1 might be the D (5 bases). The ends were cut back, 0 bases at V and 7 bases at J, with 19 bases in the middle. The V gene's germline CDR1 is DFQATT and CDR2 SNEGSKA (reference sequence). The CDR3 runs to 16 residues. The CDR3 DNA reads as TGCAGTGCTAGAGATCAAACGGGGGGGGGACCCCAGCCCCAGCATTTT. It yields the protein CSARDQTGGGPQPQHF.

V is TRBV7-6 and J is TRBJ2-1; weak D call: TRBD2 (6 bases). The V and J ends lost 7 bases and 10 bases respectively, with 17 bases between them. CDR3 length: 13 residues. Germline CDR1 SGHVS, CDR2 FNYEAQ. The CDR3 DNA sequence: TGTGCCAGCACCGCTCCAGCGGGCAGGGAGCAGTTCTTC. Protein product: CASTAPAGREQFF.

The chain couples TRBV7-9 to TRBJ2-7; TRBD1 is a possible D gene (7 bases). The CDR3 covers 16 residues. Germline V lookup: CDR1 SEHNR, CDR2 FQNEAQ (reference sequence). With 5 bases removed from V and 1 base from J, the gap between germline ends came to 18 bases. The CDR3 DNA reads TGTGCCAGCAGCCAACCCCGACAGGGAGGATCCTACGAGCAGTACTTC. Residues: CASSQPRQGGSYEQYF.

The table lists this clonotype with a few counts. The chain couples TRBV27 to TRBJ1-1; a possible D gene is TRBD1 (6 bases). Germline CDR1 is MNHEY and CDR2 is SMNVEV (reference sequence). Trimming removed 4 bases from V and 1 base from J, with 7 bases in between. The CDR3 runs 13 residues. The CDR3 protein is CASSSTGNTEAFF. DNA of the CDR3: TGTGCCAGCAGTTCGACAGGGAACACTGAAGCTTTCTTT.